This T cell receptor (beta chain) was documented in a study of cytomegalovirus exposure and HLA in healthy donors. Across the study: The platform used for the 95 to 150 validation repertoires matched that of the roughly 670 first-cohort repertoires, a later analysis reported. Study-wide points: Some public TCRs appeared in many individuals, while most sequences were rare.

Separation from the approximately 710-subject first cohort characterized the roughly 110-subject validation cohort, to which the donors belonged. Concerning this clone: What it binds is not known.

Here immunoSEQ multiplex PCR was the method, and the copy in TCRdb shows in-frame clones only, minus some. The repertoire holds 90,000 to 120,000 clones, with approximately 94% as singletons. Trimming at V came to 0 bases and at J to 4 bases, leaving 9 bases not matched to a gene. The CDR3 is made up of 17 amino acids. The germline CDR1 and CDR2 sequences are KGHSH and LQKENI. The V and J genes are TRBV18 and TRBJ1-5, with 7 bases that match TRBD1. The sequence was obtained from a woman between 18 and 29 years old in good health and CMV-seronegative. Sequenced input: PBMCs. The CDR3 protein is CASSPPGAGGLNQPQHF. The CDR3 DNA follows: TGTGCCAGCTCACCACCGGGAGCAGGGGGTCTGAATCAGCCCCAGCATTTT.